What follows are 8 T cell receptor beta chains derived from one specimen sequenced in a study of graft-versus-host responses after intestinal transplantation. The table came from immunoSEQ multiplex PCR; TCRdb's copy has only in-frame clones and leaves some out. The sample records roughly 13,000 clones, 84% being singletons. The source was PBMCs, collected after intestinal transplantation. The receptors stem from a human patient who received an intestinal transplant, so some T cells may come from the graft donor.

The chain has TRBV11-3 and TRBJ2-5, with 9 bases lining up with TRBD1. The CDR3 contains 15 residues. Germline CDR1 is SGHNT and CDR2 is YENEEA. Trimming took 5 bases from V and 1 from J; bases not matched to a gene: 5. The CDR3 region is CASSPGTGPQETQYF. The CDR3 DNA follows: TGTGCCAGCAGCCCCGGGACAGGGCCCCAAGAGACCCAGTACTTC.

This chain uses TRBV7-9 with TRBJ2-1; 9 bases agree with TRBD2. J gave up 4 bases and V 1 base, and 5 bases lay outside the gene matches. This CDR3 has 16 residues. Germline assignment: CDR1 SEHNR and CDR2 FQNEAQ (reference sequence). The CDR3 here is CASSLEASGVYNEQFF. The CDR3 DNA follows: TGTGCCAGCAGCTTAGAGGCTAGCGGGGTGTACAATGAGCAGTTCTTC. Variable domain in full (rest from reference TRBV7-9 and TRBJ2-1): DTGVSQNPRHKITKRGQNVTFRCDPISEHNRLYWYRQTLGQGPEFLTYFQNEAQLEKSRLLSDRFSAERPKGSFSTLEIQRTEQGDSAMYLCASSLEASGVYNEQFFGPGTRLTVL.

The DNA for the CDR3 is TGTGCCAGCAGTGGCACTAGCGGGAGCGATGAGCAGTTCTTC. Its protein product is CASSGTSGSDEQFF. The chain uses TRBV25-1 and TRBJ2-1; TRBD2 matches 11 bases. CDR3 length: 14 residues. Germline CDR1 and CDR2: MGHDK and SYGVNS. V shed 4 bases, J shed 8 bases, and the junction held 4 bases outside the gene matches.

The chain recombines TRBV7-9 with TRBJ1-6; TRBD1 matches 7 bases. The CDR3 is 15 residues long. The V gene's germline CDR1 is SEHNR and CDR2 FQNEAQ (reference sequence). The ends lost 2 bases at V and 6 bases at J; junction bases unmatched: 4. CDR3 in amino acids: CASSLMTGSNSPLHF. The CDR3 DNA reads TGTGCCAGCAGCTTAATGACAGGGAGTAATTCACCCCTCCACTTT.

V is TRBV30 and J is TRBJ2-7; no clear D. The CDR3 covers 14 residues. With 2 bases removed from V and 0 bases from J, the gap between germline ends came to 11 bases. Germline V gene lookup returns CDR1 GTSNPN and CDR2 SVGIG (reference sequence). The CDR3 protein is CAWSKWVSSYEQYF. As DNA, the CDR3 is TGTGCCTGGAGTAAGTGGGTAAGCTCCTACGAGCAGTACTTC.

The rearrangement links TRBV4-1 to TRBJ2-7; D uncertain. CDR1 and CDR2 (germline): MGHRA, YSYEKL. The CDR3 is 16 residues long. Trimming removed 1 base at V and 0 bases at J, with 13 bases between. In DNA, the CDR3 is TGCGCCAGCAGCCAAGTCCATCCTTCAAGCTCCTACGAGCAGTACTTC. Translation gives CASSQVHPSSSYEQYF.

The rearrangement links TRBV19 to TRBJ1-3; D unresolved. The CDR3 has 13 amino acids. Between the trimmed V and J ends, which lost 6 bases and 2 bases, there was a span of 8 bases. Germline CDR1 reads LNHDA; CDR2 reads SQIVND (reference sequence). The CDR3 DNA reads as TGTGCCAGTAGACCGGCCCCTGGAAACACCATATATTTT. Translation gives CASRPAPGNTIYF.

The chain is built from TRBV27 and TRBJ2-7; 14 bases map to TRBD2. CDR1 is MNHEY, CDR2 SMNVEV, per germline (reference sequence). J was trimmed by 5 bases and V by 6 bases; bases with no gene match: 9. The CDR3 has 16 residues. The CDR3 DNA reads TGTGCCAGCAGCCTCATGGGACTAGCGGGAGTTGACGAGCAGTACTTC. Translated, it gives CASSLMGLAGVDEQYF.